This T cell receptor beta chain was captured in a study of beta chain features in type 1 diabetes. Points from the study as a whole: Within patients, naive, central memory and Treg TCRB repertoires seemed more similar than within healthy donors.

All of the isolated RNA was reverse transcribed, so expressed TCRB transcripts were sequenced. Measured with immunoSEQ multiplex PCR; TCRdb has only the in-frame clones, and not every one. The top ten clones hold 0.62% of a sample with over 150,000 clones, less than 15% of them seen once. In this sample, this clone turned up a few times. What it binds is not known. Staining for CD45RO/CCR7/CD25/CD127/CD95/CD27 allowed sorting of CD4+ naive, central memory, regulatory and stem cell-like memory cells. The CDR3 has 13 amino acids. Trimming stripped 4 bases from V and 3 bases from J, with 12 bases between. Germline values: CDR1 SQVTM, CDR2 ANQGSEA.

The sample taken for sequencing was central memory CD4+ T cells from blood. The rearrangement links TRBV29-1 to TRBJ1-1; D remains ambiguous. The TCR was taken from a woman between 18 and 29 years old in good health. The CDR3 sequence: CSVGGGWDTEAFF. The CDR3 DNA is TGCAGCGTTGGCGGAGGGTGGGACACTGAAGCTTTCTTT.